What follows is one T cell receptor (beta chain) and its context. Germline trimming cut 0 bases from V and 7 bases from J; bases unmatched to any gene: 9. This CDR3 is 17 amino acids long. Per the germline V gene, CDR1 is LGHDT and CDR2 is YNNKEL (reference sequence). These data are taken from a study of blood T cell repertoires in COVID-19. Repertoires were generated with immunoSEQ multiplex PCR, while TCRdb's copy carries only in-frame clones and drops some. The sample lists 380,000 or so clones; 89% were seen once. The source of this sequence is a man aged 40-50 years with acute or convalescent COVID-19. The chain recombines TRBV3-1 (or the pseudogene TRBV3-2) with TRBJ1-6; 7 nucleotides agree with TRBD1. Sequences were obtained from peripheral blood. DNA of the CDR3: TGTGCCAGCAGCCAAGATCTAAAAGACAGGGACAATTCACCCCTCCACTTT. Encoded protein: CASSQDLKDRDNSPLHF.